This T cell receptor (beta chain) originates from a study of blood T cell repertoires in COVID-19. V lost 0 bases to trimming and J lost 3 bases; unmatched junction nucleotides: 2. Germline-derived CDR1 and CDR2 are SGHRS and YFSETQ. CDR3 length: 14 amino acids. Details on this clone: The same CDR3 can be traced to other DNA sequences in this sample.

Profiled with immunoSEQ multiplex PCR; TCRdb holds only in-frame clones, not every one. The sample includes some 78,000 clones, around 89% seen only once; the top ten take less than 15%. This clonotype originated in a man in his 70s with active or convalescent COVID-19. The sample comprised peripheral blood. The J gene is TRBJ2-7, the V gene TRBV5-1; TRBD1 aligns across 8 bases. DNA of the CDR3: TGCGCCAGCAGCTTGGGAGGACAGGGCTACGAGCAGTACTTC. This translates into CASSLGGQGYEQYF.